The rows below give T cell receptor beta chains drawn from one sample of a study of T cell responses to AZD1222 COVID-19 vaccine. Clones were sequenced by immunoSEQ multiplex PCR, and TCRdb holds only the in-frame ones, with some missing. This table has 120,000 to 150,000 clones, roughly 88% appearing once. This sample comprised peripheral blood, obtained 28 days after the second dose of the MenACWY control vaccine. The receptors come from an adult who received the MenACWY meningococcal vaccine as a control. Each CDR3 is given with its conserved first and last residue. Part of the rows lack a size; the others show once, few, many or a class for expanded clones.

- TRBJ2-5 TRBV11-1 CASSLRTSGPETQYF
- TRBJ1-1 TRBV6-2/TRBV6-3 CASSYSRGDTEAFF
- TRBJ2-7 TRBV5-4 CASSLDAGGRNEQYF
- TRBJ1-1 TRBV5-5 CASSIIPNTEAFF
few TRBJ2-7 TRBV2 CASSEDRTSYEQYF
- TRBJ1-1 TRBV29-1 CSAQRGGNTEAFF
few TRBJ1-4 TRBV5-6 CASSSGPLGEKLFF
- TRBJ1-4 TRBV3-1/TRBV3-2 CASRPGTGRPANEKLFF
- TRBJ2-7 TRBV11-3 CASSLERGSSYEQYF
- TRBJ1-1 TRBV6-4 CASRATGGRSTEAFF
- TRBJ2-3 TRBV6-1 CASSEAWDPLRSDTQYF
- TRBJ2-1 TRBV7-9 CASSLWQGGNNEQFF
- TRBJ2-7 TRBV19 CASAQDGFYEQYF
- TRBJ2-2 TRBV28 CASSGGQEGTGELFF
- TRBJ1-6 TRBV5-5 CASSLEPGRNSPLHF
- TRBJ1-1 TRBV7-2 CASSLDRPLTETEAFF
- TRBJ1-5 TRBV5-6 CASSYTDGYSNQPQHF
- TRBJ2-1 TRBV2 CASSYFDEQFF
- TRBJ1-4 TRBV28 CASSLPQGAREKLFF
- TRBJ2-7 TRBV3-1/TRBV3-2 CASSQAWGGGNGEQYF
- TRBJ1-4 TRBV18 CASSQGQAANEKLFF
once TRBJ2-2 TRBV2 CASSRTANTGELFF
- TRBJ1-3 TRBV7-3 CASSLNEADTIYF
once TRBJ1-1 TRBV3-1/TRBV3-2 CASSPRLGRLNTEAFF
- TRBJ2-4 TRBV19 CASSVTVQENIQYF
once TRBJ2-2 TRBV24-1 CATSDENTGELFF
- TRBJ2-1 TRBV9 CASSDSGMQFF
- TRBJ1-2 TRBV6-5 CASVDDPTGGYGYTF
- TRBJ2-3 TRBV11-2 CASSPAGQGTQYF
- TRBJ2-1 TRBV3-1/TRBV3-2 CASSQLERGAWDEQFF
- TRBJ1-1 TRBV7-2 CASSPQTNTEAFF
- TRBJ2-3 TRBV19 CASKPGTSGTDTQYF
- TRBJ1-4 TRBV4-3 CASSQRLGGMDEKLFF
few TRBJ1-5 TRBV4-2 CASSQAGQGGQPQHF
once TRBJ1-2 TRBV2 CASSESAGPGYGYTF
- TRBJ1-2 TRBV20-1 CSARPQAGYTF
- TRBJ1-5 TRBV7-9 CASSLDGNQPQHF
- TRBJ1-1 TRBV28 CASSVTGGQVAEAFF
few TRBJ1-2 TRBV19 CASSIGPRDGFYGYTF
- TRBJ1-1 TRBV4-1 CASRASGHRSEAFF
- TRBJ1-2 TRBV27 CASSSPGQGKNGYTF
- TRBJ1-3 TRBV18 CASSPPGPISGNTIYF
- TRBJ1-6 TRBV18 CASSPRENNSPLHF
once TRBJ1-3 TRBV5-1 CASSTATTDGNTIYF
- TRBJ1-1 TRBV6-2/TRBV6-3 CASSYGGESTEAFF
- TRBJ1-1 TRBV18 CASSPEANTEAFF
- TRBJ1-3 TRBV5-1 CASRPQGPGNTIYF
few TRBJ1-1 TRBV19 CARLPGKVLTEAFF